A single sample gave rise to the 16 T cell receptor beta chains below, sequenced in a study of T cell repertoires in cytomegalovirus infection. Their specific antigens are unknown. From the reads, TCRdb called clonotypes with MiXCR, one entry per CDR3 protein. The sample carries a few hundred thousand distinct CDR3 sequences, 40% recorded once. The sequenced sample was cultured PBMCs, obtained from culture after CMV antigen stimulation. The receptors originated from a human donor in good health (CMV status not recorded). Some clones in this sample may be carry-over from other donors' samples.

The chain joins TRBV6-5 to TRBJ2-2; D is unclear. Per the germline V gene, CDR1 is MNHEY and CDR2 is SVGAGI. Trimming removed 2 bases at V and 8 bases at J, with 9 bases between. This CDR3 has 13 residues. This CDR3 reads CASSYILLGELFF. CDR3 nucleotide sequence: TGTGCCAGCAGTTACATCCTACTAGGGGAGCTGTTTTTT.

The V and J genes are TRBV28 and TRBJ2-7; the D call may be TRBD1 or TRBD2 (5 bases each). Germline CDR1 MDHEN, CDR2 SYDVKM. Trimming took off 3 bases at V and 1 base at J, with 10 bases between the two ends. This CDR3 is built from 14 residues. The CDR3 loop is CASSFAGRSYEQYF. The CDR3 coding sequence is TGTGCCAGCAGTTTCGCAGGGAGATCCTACGAGCAGTACTTC.

The J gene is TRBJ2-1, the V gene TRBV5-5; tentatively, D is TRBD2 (6 bases). Per germline, CDR1 SGHKS and CDR2 YYEKEE (reference sequence). The CDR3 is 15 amino acids. Trimming took 3 bases from V and 6 from J, leaving 16 bases between them. The CDR3 DNA follows: TGTGCCAGCAGCTCTGCCGGGACTTCGTCCAATGAGCAGTTCTTC. Translated, it gives CASSSAGTSSNEQFF. Variable domain in full (rest from reference TRBV5-5 and TRBJ2-1): DAGVTQSPTHLIKTRGQQVTLRCSPISGHKSVSWYQQVLGQGPQFIFQYYEKEERGRGNFPDRFSARQFPNYSSELNVNALLLGDSALYLCASSSAGTSSNEQFFGPGTRLTVL.

The chain recombines TRBV10-3 with TRBJ2-3, with a weak D call TRBD2 (6 bases). Germline V gene data show CDR1 as ENHRY and CDR2 as SYGVKD. This CDR3 has 13 residues. Trimming took 6 bases from V and 0 from J, leaving 7 bases between them. DNA for the CDR3: TGTGCCATCAGCGGGGGTAGCACAGATACGCAGTATTTT. Amino acid sequence: CAISGGSTDTQYF.

This clonotype occurred a few times. The V and J genes are TRBV5-1 and TRBJ2-1; D uncertain. This CDR3 is 15 amino acids long. Germline V gene data show CDR1 as SGHRS and CDR2 as YFSETQ. V lost 0 bases to trimming and J lost 12 bases, with 19 bases between them. DNA of the CDR3: TGCGCCAGCAGCTTGGCCCCGGGTGGCAGCGTCCCGCAGTTCTTC. As protein: CASSLAPGGSVPQFF.

The chain uses TRBV5-4 and TRBJ1-1; weak D call: TRBD1 (6 bases). V was cut by 1 base and J by 11 bases, with 18 bases left in between. Germline lookup yields CDR1 SGHNT and CDR2 YYREEE (reference sequence). The CDR3 totals 14 residues. CDR3 in amino acids: CASSLITNREDAFF. For the CDR3, the DNA is TGTGCCAGCAGCTTGATAACTAACAGGGAAGACGCTTTCTTT. Drawing the rest from reference TRBV5-4 and TRBJ1-1, the complete variable domain is ETGVTQSPTHLIKTRGQQVTLRCSSQSGHNTVSWYQQALGQGPQFIFQYYREEENGRGNFPPRFSGLQFPNYSSELNVNALELDDSALYLCASSLITNREDAFFGQGTRLTVV.

This clonotype has more than one count but fewer than ten. The chain joins TRBV7-2 to TRBJ2-1; D uncertain. CDR1 SGHTA and CDR2 FQGNSA come from the germline V gene. V lost 1 base to trimming and J lost 3 bases, with 10 bases between them. The CDR3 consists of 15 residues. CDR3 sequence: CASSLGPPIYNEQFF. The CDR3 DNA follows: TGTGCCAGCAGCTTAGGCCCCCCTATCTACAATGAGCAGTTCTTC. The whole variable domain, filled in from reference TRBV7-2 and TRBJ2-1, reads GAGVSQSPSNKVTEKGKDVELRCDPISGHTALYWYRQSLGQGLEFLIYFQGNSAPDKSGLPSDRFSAERTGGSVSTLTIQRTQQEDSAVYLCASSLGPPIYNEQFFGPGTRLTVL.

The CDR3 loop reads CAISDPTFSGRPRTQYF. CDR3 coding DNA: TGTGCCATCAGTGATCCCACTTTTAGCGGGAGGCCCAGGACCCAGTACTTC. The chain carries TRBV10-3 and TRBJ2-5; 10 nucleotides line up with TRBD2. Looked up from germline, CDR1 is ENHRY and CDR2 is SYGVKD. This CDR3 comprises 17 residues. After removal of 3 bases from V and 7 bases from J, the junction contained 14 bases not matched to a gene.

The rearrangement uses TRBV7-6 and TRBJ2-5, with D unclear. Germline-derived CDR1 and CDR2 are SGHVS and FNYEAQ. Trimming stripped 1 base from V and 6 bases from J, with 15 bases between. The CDR3 loop spans 15 amino acids. In DNA form, the CDR3 reads TGTGCCAGCAGCTTAGTCCTCGGAGTGTCGCAGACCCAGTACTTC. This encodes CASSLVLGVSQTQYF.

The CDR3 region is CASSPRLRTLTDTQYF. The CDR3 region has the DNA TGTGCCAGCAGCCCACGTCTTCGGACACTAACAGATACGCAGTATTTT. V is TRBV7-8 and J is TRBJ2-3; a weak D match, TRBD1 (5 bases). V was pared by 5 bases and J by 3 bases, with 18 bases between. The CDR3 has 16 residues. Germline CDR1 reads SGHVS; CDR2 reads FQNEAQ. Combining the CDR3 with reference TRBV7-8 and TRBJ2-3 gives the whole variable domain GAGVSQSPRYKVAKRGQDVALRCDPISGHVSLFWYQQALGQGPEFLTYFQNEAQLDKSGLPSDRFFAERPEGSVSTLKIQRTQQEDSAVYLCASSPRLRTLTDTQYFGPGTRLTVL.

This chain joins TRBV7-2 and TRBJ1-2, with D possibly TRBD1 on 6 matching bases. The CDR3 runs 14 residues. The V gene lost 5 bases and the J gene lost 7 bases, with 17 bases spanning the gap. Germline V gene data show CDR1 as SGHTA and CDR2 as FQGNSA. CDR3 sequence reads: CASSLMIGGAGYTF. In nucleotides, the CDR3 is TGTGCCAGCAGCCTAATGATTGGGGGCGCTGGCTACACCTTC.

This clonotype was counted only a few times. V and J are TRBV5-4 and TRBJ1-1; weak D call: TRBD1 (6 bases). The germline V gene encodes CDR1 SGHNT and CDR2 YYREEE (reference sequence). V dropped 3 bases and J dropped 1 base, with 10 bases sitting between them. CDR3 length: 14 amino acids. The CDR3 DNA reads TGTGCCAGCAGCTCATTCAGGGGGAACACTGAAGCTTTCTTT. It is translated as CASSSFRGNTEAFF.

The gene calls are TRBV19 and TRBJ2-1; TRBD1 aligns across 7 bases. The CDR3 spans 15 residues. V gave up 2 bases and J gave up 5 bases; unmatched junction bases: 6. Germline-derived CDR1 and CDR2 are LNHDA and SQIVND (reference sequence). This chain's CDR3 is CASSIYGTANNEQFF. CDR3 DNA sequence: TGTGCCAGTAGTATATACGGGACAGCAAACAATGAGCAGTTCTTC.

The V gene is TRBV4-2, the J gene TRBJ2-2; D might be TRBD1 (5 bases). This CDR3 comprises 15 residues. Trimming took off 3 bases at V and 1 base at J, with 9 bases between the two ends. Per the germline V gene, CDR1 is LGHNA and CDR2 is YNFKEQ. The CDR3 reads CASSQGQMNTGELFF. The CDR3 region has the DNA TGTGCCAGCAGCCAGGGGCAGATGAACACCGGGGAGCTGTTTTTT.

This chain links TRBV18 with TRBJ1-3; D ambiguous. Germline loops: CDR1 KGHSH, CDR2 LQKENI. CDR3 length equals 15 residues. V was trimmed by 2 bases and J by 2 bases, leaving 10 bases between them. The CDR3 DNA follows: TGTGCCAGCTCACCATCCGGAGACGCTGGAAACACCATATATTTT. Protein product: CASSPSGDAGNTIYF.

This clonotype appeared once. The gene calls are TRBV9 and TRBJ1-3; D unclear. CDR1 is SGDLS and CDR2 is YYNGEE in the germline V gene. The CDR3 spans 14 residues. Trimming left V 4 bases short and J 2 bases short, with 10 bases between. The CDR3 DNA sequence: TGTGCCAGCAGCATAAACACCGCTGGAAACACCATATATTTT. Its translation: CASSINTAGNTIYF.